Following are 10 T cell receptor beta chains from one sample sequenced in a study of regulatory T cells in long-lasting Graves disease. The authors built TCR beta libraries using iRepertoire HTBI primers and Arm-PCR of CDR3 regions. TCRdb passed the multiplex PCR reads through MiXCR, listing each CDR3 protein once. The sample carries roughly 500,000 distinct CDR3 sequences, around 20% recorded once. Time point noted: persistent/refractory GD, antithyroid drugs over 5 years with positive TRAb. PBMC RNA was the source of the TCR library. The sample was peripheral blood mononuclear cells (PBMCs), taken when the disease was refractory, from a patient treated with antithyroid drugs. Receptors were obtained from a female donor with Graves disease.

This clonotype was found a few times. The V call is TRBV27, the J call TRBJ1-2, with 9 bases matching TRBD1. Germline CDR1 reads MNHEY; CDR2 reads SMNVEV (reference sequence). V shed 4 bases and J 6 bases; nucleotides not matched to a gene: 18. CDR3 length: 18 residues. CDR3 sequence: CASSSTSTGGVWGDGYTF. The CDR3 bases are TGTGCCAGCAGTTCAACCTCGACAGGGGGGGTCTGGGGTGATGGCTACACCTTC.

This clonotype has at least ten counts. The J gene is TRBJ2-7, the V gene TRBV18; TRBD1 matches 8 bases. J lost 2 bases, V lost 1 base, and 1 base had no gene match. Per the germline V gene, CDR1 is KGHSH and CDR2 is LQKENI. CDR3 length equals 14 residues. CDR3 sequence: CASSPQQGAYEQYF. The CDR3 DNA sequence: TGTGCCAGCTCACCACAACAGGGGGCCTACGAGCAGTACTTC.

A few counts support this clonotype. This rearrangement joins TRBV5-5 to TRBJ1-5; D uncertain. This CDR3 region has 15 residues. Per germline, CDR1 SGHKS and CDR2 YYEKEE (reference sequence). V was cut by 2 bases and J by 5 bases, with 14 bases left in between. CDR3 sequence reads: CASSLRPRNDQPQHF. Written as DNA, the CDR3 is TGTGCCAGCAGCTTAAGACCGAGGAATGATCAGCCCCAGCATTTT.

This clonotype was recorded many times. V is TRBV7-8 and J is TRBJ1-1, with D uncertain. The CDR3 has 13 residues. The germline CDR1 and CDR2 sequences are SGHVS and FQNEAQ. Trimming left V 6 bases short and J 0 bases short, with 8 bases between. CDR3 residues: CASSSPVNTEAFF. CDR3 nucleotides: TGTGCCAGCAGTTCACCGGTGAACACTGAAGCTTTCTTT.

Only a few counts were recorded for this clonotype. CDR3: CATSDLSRDETGELFF. CDR3 nucleotides: TGTGCCACCAGTGATTTGAGCAGGGATGAAACCGGGGAGCTGTTTTTT. The gene calls are TRBV24-1 and TRBJ2-2, with a weak D call TRBD1 (5 bases). CDR1 KGHDR and CDR2 SFDVKD come from the germline V gene. CDR3 size: 16 residues. Trimming cost V 0 bases and J 5 bases, with 12 bases left between them.

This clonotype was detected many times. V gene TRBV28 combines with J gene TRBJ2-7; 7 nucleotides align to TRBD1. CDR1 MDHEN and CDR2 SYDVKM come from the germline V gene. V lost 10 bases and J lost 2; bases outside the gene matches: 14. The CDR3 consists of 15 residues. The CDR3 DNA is TGTGCCACCAGACTTCTCGGGACAGCGACCTACGAGCAGTACTTC. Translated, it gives CATRLLGTATYEQYF.

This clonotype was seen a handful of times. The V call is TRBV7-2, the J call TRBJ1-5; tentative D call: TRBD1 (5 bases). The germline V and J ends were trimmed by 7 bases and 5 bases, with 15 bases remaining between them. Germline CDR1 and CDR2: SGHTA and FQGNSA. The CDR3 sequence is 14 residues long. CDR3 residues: CASNNPGRDQPQHF. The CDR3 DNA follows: TGTGCCAGCAACAATCCGGGGCGGGATCAGCCCCAGCATTTT.

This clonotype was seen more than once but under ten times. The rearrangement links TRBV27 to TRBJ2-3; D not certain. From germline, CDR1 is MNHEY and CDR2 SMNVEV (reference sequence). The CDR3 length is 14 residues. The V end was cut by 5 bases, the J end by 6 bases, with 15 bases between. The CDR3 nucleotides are TGTGCCAGCAGTCTAGTCTCTATGAGCGATACGCAGTATTTT. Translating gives CASSLVSMSDTQYF.

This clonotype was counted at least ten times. The CDR3 region has the DNA TGTGCCAGTATACCCGACAGGGGGCTTTACGAGCAGTACTTC. It codes for CASIPDRGLYEQYF. The chain links TRBV6-1 to TRBJ2-7; 10 nucleotides align to TRBD1. The trim removed 9 bases at V and 4 bases at J, leaving 9 bases unmatched. CDR1 MNHNS and CDR2 SASEGT come from the germline V gene. This CDR3 has 14 residues.

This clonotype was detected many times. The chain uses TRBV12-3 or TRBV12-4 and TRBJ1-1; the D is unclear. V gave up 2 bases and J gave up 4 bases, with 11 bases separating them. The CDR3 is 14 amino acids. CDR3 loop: CASSLTPASTEAFF. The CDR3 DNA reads TGTGCCAGCAGTTTAACTCCGGCCAGCACTGAAGCTTTCTTT.